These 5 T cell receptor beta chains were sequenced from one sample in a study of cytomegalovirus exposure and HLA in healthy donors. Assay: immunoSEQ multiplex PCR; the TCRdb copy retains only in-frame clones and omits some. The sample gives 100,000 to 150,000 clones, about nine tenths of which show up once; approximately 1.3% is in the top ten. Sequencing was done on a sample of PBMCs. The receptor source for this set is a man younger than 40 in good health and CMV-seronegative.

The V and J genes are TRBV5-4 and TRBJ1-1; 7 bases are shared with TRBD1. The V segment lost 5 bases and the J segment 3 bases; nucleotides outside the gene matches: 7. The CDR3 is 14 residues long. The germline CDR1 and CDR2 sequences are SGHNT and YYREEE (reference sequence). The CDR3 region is CASSRGDRHTEAFF. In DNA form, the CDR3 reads TGTGCCAGCAGTAGGGGGGACAGACACACTGAAGCTTTCTTT.

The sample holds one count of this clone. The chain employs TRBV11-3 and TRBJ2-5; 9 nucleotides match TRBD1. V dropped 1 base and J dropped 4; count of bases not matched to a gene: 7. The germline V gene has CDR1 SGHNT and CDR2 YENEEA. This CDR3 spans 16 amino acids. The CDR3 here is CASSLGGQGHGETQYF. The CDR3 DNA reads TGTGCCAGCAGCTTAGGGGGACAGGGACATGGAGAGACCCAGTACTTC.

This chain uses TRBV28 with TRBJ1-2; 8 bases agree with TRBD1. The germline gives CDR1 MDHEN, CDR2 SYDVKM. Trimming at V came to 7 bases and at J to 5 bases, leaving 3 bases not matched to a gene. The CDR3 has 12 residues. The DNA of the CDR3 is TGTGCCAGCATGGACAGGGTGTATGGCTACACCTTC. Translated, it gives CASMDRVYGYTF.

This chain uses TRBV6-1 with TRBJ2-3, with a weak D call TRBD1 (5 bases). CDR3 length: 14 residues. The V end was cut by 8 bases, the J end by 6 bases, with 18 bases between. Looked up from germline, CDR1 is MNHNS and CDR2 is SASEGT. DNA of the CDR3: TGTGCCAGCGGGGCAGGGCGGACCTCCGATACGCAGTATTTT. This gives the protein CASGAGRTSDTQYF.

The CDR3 DNA follows: TGCAGCGTCGGTTCACAGGGTTTGGCAGATACGCAGTATTTT. This translates into CSVGSQGLADTQYF. The rearrangement uses TRBV29-1 and TRBJ2-3; possible D gene TRBD1, 6 bases. V shed 6 bases and J shed 4 bases, with 17 bases lying between them. CDR1 is SQVTM, CDR2 ANQGSEA, per germline. This CDR3 is built from 14 residues.